This TCR beta chain was retrieved from a study of T cell responses to AZD1222 COVID-19 vaccine. Study-wide results and limits: Reportedly, nearly half the spike-specific TCRs target unmutated variant regions. The donors showed a predominance of white British ancestry and of females, with possible underestimation of clonal diversity. Repertoire samples came only from after the peak T cell response. Spike-wide coverage was observed for vaccine-associated CD4 TCRs, with dominant responses at 160-218 and 743-854.

Comment on this clone: Antigen specificity is unknown.

This CDR3 spans 15 amino acids. Looked up from germline, CDR1 is SEHNR and CDR2 is FQNEAQ (reference sequence). V gave up 1 base and J gave up 3 bases; unmatched junction bases: 2. Sequenced by immunoSEQ multiplex PCR; TCRdb stores in-frame clones only, minus some. The sample comprises just over 150,000 clones, approximately 91% of which are singletons, and 5.5% to 8.5% rests with the top ten. The chain employs TRBV7-9 and TRBJ1-4, with 7 bases lining up with TRBD1. Sample: peripheral blood, taken after recovery from COVID-19. The origin of this receptor is an adult who had recovered from COVID-19. In DNA, the CDR3 is TGTGCCAGCAGCTTAGAGGGGGCAGCTAATGAAAAACTGTTTTTT. Amino acid sequence: CASSLEGAANEKLFF.